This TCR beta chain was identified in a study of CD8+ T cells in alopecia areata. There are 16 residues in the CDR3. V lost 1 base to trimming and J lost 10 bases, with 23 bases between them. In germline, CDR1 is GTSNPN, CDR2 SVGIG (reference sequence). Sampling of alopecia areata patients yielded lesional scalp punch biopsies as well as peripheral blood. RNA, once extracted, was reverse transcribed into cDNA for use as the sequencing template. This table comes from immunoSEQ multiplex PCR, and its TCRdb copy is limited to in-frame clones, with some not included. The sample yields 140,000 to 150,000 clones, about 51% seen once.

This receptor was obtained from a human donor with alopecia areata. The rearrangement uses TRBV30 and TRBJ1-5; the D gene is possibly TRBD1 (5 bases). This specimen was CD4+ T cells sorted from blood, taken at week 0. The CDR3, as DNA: TGTGCCTGGAGTGACCCTTGGATGGGGGAGATCAGCCCCCAGCATTTT. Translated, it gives CAWSDPWMGEISPQHF.